These T cell receptor beta chains were read from a single sample in a study of T cell responses to AZD1222 COVID-19 vaccine. Profiling relied on immunoSEQ multiplex PCR, and the TCRdb table lists in-frame clones only, not all of them. Among tens of thousands of clones listed, approximately 85% were seen once. The sample consisted of peripheral blood, taken on day 0 of AZD1222 vaccination. The origin of the receptors is an adult in good health. CDR3s include the opening cysteine and the closing phenylalanine or tryptophan. Each record gives: D gene, J gene, V gene, clone size, CDR3 DNA, CDR3 protein. D genes are given only for firm matches. The size field is filled for only some rows; it gives once, few, many or a size class.

NA,TRBJ2-7,TRBV7-9,NA,TGTGCCAGCAGCTTATCGGGACATAGCTACGAGCAGTACTTC,CASSLSGHSYEQYF
TRBD1,TRBJ2-2,TRBV2,NA,TGTGCCAGCAGTGACTCGGGACAGGGTATAGCCGGGGAGCTGTTTTTT,CASSDSGQGIAGELFF
TRBD1,TRBJ1-2,TRBV6-1,NA,TGTGCCAGCAGTGAAGGGGTCAGGGGGCCGTATGGCTACACCTTC,CASSEGVRGPYGYTF
NA,TRBJ2-1,TRBV7-8,NA,TGTGCCAGCAGCTTAGACAGGTGGCATGAGCAGTTCTTC,CASSLDRWHEQFF
TRBD1,TRBJ1-2,TRBV5-5,NA,TGTGCCAGCAGCTTGGCGGGGACAGGGGTTTATGGCTACACCTTC,CASSLAGTGVYGYTF
NA,TRBJ1-6,TRBV4-2,many,TGTGCCAGCAGCCAAGATAGTGTGGAATCCTATAATTCACCCCTCCACTTT,CASSQDSVESYNSPLHF
NA,TRBJ1-3,TRBV2,NA,TGTGCCAGCAGTGTAAGGCAGGGGAACACCATATATTTT,CASSVRQGNTIYF
NA,TRBJ2-7,TRBV7-2,NA,TGTGCCAGCAGCTTAGCAGGGAGAATTGGTTACGAGCAGTACTTC,CASSLAGRIGYEQYF
NA,TRBJ2-6,TRBV13,NA,TGTGCCAGCAGCTTAGGTCCAGCAAGCTCTGGGGCCAACGTCCTGACTTTC,CASSLGPASSGANVLTF
NA,TRBJ2-5,TRBV28,once,TGTGCCAGCGACCCATCAGGCCAAGGGGGAGAGACCCAGTACTTC,CASDPSGQGGETQYF
NA,TRBJ2-7,TRBV12-3/TRBV12-4,NA,TGTGCCAGCAGTCAGGGAAAACCCTACGAGCAGTACTTC,CASSQGKPYEQYF
NA,TRBJ1-1,TRBV19,NA,TGTGCCAGTAGTATCCCCCCTGACAGAAGCACTGAAGCTTTCTTT,CASSIPPDRSTEAFF
NA,TRBJ1-2,TRBV10-3,NA,TGTGCCACCCTAAGGGGGGGGTACTATGGCTACACCTTC,CATLRGGYYGYTF
NA,TRBJ2-7,TRBV6-2/TRBV6-3,NA,TGTGCCAGCAGTTATCTGCGGGGCGGGGTACATTACGAGCAGTACTTC,CASSYLRGGVHYEQYF
NA,TRBJ2-7,TRBV11-2,NA,TGTGCCAGCAGCCCGGGACTGACACTATCCTACGAGCAGTACTTC,CASSPGLTLSYEQYF
NA,TRBJ1-1,TRBV19,NA,TGTGCCACCTCCGGAGGCATGAACACTGAAGCTTTCTTT,CATSGGMNTEAFF
TRBD1,TRBJ1-2,TRBV5-6,NA,TGTGCCAGCAGCTCATTACAGGGGGCGTTAGGCGGCTACACCTTC,CASSSLQGALGGYTF
NA,TRBJ1-5,TRBV24-1,NA,TGTGCCACCAGTGGTGATGGGTCCACCAATCAGCCCCAGCATTTT,CATSGDGSTNQPQHF